The sequence of this T cell receptor (beta chain) was determined in a study of T cells in Graves' hyperthyroidism and ophthalmopathy. The study's findings and limits: Most expanded thyroid clonotypes above 0.001 also appeared in blood.

Template material for amplifying TCR beta CDR3 regions consisted of RNA transcripts. The HTBI primer set drove a first-round RT-PCR of the TCR CDR3. TCRdb re-derived calls from the multiplex PCR reads in MiXCR, one entry per CDR3 protein. The sample gives 550,000 to 850,000 distinct CDR3 sequences, roughly 20% of which show up once; over 15% is in the top ten. The PBMCs had their origin in 10 ml of fresh peripheral blood. V dropped 6 bases and J dropped 10; count of bases not matched to a gene: 7. The CDR3 is 13 residues long. Germline V gene data show CDR1 as SNHLY and CDR2 as FYNNEI. This clonotype was observed a single time. Its matching antigen is unknown.

The sample consisted of blood. The receptor's source is a woman between 50 and 59 years old with Graves' hyperthyroidism that later progressed to Graves' ophthalmopathy. The chain employs TRBV2 and TRBJ1-1; 11 nucleotides agree with TRBD1. Written as DNA, the CDR3 is TGTGCCAGCAGGACGGGACAGGGGGTTGTAGCTTTCTTT. It codes for CASRTGQGVVAFF. The entire variable domain, with the rest obtained from reference TRBV2 and TRBJ1-1, is as follows: EPEVTQTPSHQVTQMGQEVILRCVPISNHLYFYWYRQILGQKVEFLVSFYNNEISEKSEIFDDQFSVERPDGSNFTLKIRSTKLEDSAMYFCASRTGQGVVAFFGQGTRLTVV.